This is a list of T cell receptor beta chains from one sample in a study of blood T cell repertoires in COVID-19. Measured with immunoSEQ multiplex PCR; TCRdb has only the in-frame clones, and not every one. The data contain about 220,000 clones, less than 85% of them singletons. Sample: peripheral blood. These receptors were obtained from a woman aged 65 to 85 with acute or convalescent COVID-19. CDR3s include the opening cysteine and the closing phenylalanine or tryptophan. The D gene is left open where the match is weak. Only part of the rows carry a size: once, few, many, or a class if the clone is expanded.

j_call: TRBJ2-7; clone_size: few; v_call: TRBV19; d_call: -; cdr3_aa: CASSIEQGPYEQYF; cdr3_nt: TGTGCCAGTAGTATAGAACAGGGACCCTACGAGCAGTACTTC
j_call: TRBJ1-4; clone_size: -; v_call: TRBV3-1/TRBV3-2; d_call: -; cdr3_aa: CASSGDLQVREKLFF; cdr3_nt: TGTGCCAGCAGCGGCGATTTACAGGTCCGTGAAAAACTGTTTTTT
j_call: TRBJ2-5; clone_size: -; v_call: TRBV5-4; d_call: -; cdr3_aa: CASSLRGGVETQYF; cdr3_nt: TGTGCCAGCAGCTTGCGCGGCGGGGTTGAGACCCAGTACTTC
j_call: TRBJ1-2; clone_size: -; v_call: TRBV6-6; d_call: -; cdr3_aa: CASSPQGYAEGYTF; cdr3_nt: TGTGCCAGCAGCCCACAGGGTTACGCGGAGGGCTACACCTTC
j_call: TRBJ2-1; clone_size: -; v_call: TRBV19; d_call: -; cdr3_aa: CASSSRRGHGFNEQFF; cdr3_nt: TGTGCCAGTAGTTCCCGAAGAGGACACGGCTTCAATGAGCAGTTCTTC
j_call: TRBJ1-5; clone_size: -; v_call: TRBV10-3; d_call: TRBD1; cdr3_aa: CAISESSPGQAHQPQHF; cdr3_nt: TGTGCCATCAGTGAGTCCTCTCCGGGACAGGCACATCAGCCCCAGCATTTT
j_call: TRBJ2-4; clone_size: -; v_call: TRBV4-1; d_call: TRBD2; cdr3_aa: CASSHHAGPSGLAGGTIIQYF; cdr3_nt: TGCGCCAGCAGCCACCACGCTGGGCCCTCGGGACTAGCGGGGGGAACGATCATTCAGTACTTC
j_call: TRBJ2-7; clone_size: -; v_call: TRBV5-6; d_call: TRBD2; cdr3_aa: CASSLVGGNEQYF; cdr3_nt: TGTGCCAGCAGCCTGGTGGGGGGGAACGAGCAGTACTTC
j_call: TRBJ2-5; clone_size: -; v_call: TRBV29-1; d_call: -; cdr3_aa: CSVVVNFGPSRTQYF; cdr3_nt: TGCAGCGTTGTAGTCAATTTCGGTCCTTCGCGGACCCAGTACTTC
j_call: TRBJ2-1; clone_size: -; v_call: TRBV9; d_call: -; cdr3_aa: CASSVATGGHSEQFF; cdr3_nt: TGTGCCAGCAGCGTAGCAACGGGGGGCCACTCTGAGCAGTTCTTC
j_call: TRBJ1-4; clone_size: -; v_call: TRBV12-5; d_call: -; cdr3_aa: CASGLTGNEKLFF; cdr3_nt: TGTGCTAGTGGTCTGACGGGGAATGAAAAACTGTTTTTT
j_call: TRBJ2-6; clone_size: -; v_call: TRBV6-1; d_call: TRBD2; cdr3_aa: CASSEGGGMAGANVLTF; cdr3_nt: TGTGCCAGCAGTGAAGGGGGGGGAATGGCTGGGGCCAACGTCCTGACTTTC
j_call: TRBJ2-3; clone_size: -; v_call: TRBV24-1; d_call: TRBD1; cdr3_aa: CASAGTGVVGTDTQYF; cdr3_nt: TGTGCCAGCGCCGGGACAGGGGTGGTGGGCACAGATACGCAGTATTTT
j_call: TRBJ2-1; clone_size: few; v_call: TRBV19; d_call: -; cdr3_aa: CASSREVGYNEQFF; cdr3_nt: TGTGCCAGTAGTAGGGAGGTAGGATACAATGAGCAGTTCTTC
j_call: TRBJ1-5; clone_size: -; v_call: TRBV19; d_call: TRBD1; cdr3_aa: CASNQGARGNQPQHF; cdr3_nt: TGTGCCAGTAATCAGGGGGCGCGGGGCAATCAGCCCCAGCATTTT
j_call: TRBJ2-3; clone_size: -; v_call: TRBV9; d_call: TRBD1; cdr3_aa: CASSTRGDRAPDTQYF; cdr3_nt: TGTGCCAGCAGCACGAGGGGGGACAGGGCTCCAGATACGCAGTATTTT
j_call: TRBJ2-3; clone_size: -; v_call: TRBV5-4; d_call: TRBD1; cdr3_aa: CASSQRTIGTGDTQYF; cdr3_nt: TGTGCCAGCAGCCAAAGAACGATCGGGACAGGGGATACGCAGTATTTT
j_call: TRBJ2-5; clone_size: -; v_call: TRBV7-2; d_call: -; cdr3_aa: CASSLTRGVETQYF; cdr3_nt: TGTGCCAGCAGCTTAACCAGGGGGGTGGAGACCCAGTACTTC
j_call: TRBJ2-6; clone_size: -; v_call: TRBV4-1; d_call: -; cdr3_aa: CASSQDVRGSGANVLTF; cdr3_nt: TGCGCCAGCAGCCAAGATGTCCGGGGCTCTGGGGCCAACGTCCTGACTTTC
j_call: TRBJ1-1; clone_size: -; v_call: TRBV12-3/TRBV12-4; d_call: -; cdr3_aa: CASSLERNTEAFF; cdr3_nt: TGTGCCAGCAGTTTAGAGCGAAACACTGAAGCTTTCTTT
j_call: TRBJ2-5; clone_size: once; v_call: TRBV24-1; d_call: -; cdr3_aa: CATSEGGGRFRETQYF; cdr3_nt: TGTGCCACCAGCGAGGGGGGGGGACGCTTTCGGGAGACCCAGTACTTC
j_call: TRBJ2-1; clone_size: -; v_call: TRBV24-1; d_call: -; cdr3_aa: CATSDRILAGEQFF; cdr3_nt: TGTGCCACCAGTGACCGCATACTAGCAGGTGAGCAGTTCTTC
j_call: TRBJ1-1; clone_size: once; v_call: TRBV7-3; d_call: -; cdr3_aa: CASSSDRNTEAFF; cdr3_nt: TGTGCCAGCAGTTCCGACAGGAACACTGAAGCTTTCTTT
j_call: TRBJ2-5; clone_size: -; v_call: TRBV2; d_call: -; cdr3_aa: CASSGGGSNQETQYF; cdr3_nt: TGTGCCAGCAGTGGGGGCGGCAGCAACCAAGAGACCCAGTACTTC
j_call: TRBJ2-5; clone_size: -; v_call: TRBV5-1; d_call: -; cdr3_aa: CASSPWTGAGETQYF; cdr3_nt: TGCGCCAGCAGCCCCTGGACTGGTGCCGGAGAGACCCAGTACTTC